Reported below is one T cell receptor (beta chain). The antigen is not known. TRB cDNA libraries were made by UMI-labeled 5' RACE. TCRdb reprocessed the 5' RACE reads, with one entry per CDR3 protein and no DNA. The sample holds 100,000 to 150,000 distinct CDR3 sequences. The data were obtained in a study of CXCR3-negative and CXCR3-positive naive CD8 T cells. Study-wide points: Naive cells that were CXCR3-negative or CXCR3-positive used TRBV-TRBJ genes alike, while memory cells diverged.

Investigators sorted each CD8+ T cell subset in triplicate, taking 250,000 to 300,000 cells each time. By phenotype, naive CD8+ T cells were CD45RO-CCR7+CD27+CD95-. The length of the CDR3 is 12 residues. Germline-derived CDR1 and CDR2 are SNHLY and FYNNEI. Sequencing was carried out using naive CXCR3- CD8+ T cells from blood. The subset was: CD45RO-CCR7+CD27+CD95- naive CD8+ T cells lacking CXCR3 (TNR3-). The V gene is TRBV2, the J gene TRBJ2-7. The TCR comes from a human donor in good health. Some clones in this sample may be carry-over from other donors' samples. CDR3 sequence: CASTMTRYEQYF. The full variable domain, in which reference TRBV2 and TRBJ2-7 provide the parts outside the CDR3, is EPEVTQTPSHQVTQMGQEVILRCVPISNHLYFYWYRQILGQKVEFLVSFYNNEISEKSEIFDDQFSVERPDGSNFTLKIRSTKLEDSAMYFCASTMTRYEQYFGPGTRLTVT.